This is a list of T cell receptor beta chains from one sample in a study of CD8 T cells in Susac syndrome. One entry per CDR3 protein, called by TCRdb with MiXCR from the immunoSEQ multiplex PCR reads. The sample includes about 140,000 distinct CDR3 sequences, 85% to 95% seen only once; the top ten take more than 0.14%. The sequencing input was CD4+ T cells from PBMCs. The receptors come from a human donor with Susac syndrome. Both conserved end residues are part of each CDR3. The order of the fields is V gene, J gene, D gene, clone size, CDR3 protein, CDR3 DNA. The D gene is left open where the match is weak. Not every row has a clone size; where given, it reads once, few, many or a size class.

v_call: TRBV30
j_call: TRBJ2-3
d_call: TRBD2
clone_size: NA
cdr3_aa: CAWSPPGYLAGGPDTQYF
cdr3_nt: TGTGCCTGGAGTCCCCCGGGGTATCTAGCGGGGGGACCGGATACGCAGTATTTT

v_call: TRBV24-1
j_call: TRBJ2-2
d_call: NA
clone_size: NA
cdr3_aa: CATSVRGSNTGELFF
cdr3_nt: TGTGCCACCAGTGTGCGGGGATCGAACACCGGGGAGCTGTTTTTT

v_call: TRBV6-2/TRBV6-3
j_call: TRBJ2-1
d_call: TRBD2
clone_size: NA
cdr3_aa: CASSFPSGRAGNEQFF
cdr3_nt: TGTGCCAGCAGTTTTCCTAGCGGGAGGGCTGGGAATGAGCAGTTCTTC

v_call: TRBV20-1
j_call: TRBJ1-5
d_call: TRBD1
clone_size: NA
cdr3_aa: CSAGDRGIIVRNQPQHF
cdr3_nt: TGCAGTGCTGGGGACAGGGGTATAATCGTTCGGAATCAGCCCCAGCATTTT

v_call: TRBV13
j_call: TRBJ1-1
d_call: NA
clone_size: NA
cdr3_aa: CASSLYRASTEAFF
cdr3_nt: TGTGCCAGCAGCCTCTACAGGGCTAGCACTGAAGCTTTCTTT

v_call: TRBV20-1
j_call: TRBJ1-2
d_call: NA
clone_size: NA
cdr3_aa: CSARDTGYGYTF
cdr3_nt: TGCAGTGCTAGAGATACGGGGTATGGCTACACCTTC

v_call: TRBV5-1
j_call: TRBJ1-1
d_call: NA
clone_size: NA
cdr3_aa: CASTRTVGSNTEAFF
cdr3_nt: TGCGCCAGCACACGAACAGTGGGATCGAACACTGAAGCTTTCTTT

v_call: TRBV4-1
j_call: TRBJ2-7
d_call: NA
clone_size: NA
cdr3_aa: CASSQDWQGRYEQYF
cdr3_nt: TGCGCCAGCAGCCAAGATTGGCAGGGGAGGTACGAGCAGTACTTC

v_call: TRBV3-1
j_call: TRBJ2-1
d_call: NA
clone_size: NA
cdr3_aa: CASSHNNEQFF
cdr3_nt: TGTGCCAGCAGCCACAACAATGAGCAGTTCTTC

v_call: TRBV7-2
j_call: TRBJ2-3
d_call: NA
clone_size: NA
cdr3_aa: CASSLVRTDTQYF
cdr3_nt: TGTGCCAGCAGCTTAGTCCGCACAGATACGCAGTATTTT

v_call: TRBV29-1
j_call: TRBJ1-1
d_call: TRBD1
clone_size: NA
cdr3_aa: CSVRDGTAKNTEVFF
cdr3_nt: TGCAGCGTCAGGGACGGGACAGCAAAGAACACTGAAGTTTTCTTT

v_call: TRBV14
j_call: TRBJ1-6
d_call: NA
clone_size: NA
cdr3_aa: CASSQGSTSYNSPLHF
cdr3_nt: TGTGCCAGCAGCCAAGGCAGTACCTCCTATAATTCACCCCTCCACTTT

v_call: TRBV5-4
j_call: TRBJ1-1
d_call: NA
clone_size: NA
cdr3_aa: CASSLQGSRTEAFF
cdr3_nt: TGTGCCAGCAGCTTGCAAGGCAGCCGCACTGAAGCTTTCTTT

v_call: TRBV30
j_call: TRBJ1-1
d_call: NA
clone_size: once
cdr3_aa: CAWNLTPTEAFF
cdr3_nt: TGTGCCTGGAACCTGACCCCCACTGAAGCTTTCTTT

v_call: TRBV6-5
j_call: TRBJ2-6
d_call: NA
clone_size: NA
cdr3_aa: CASSYSRLRGPKLGANVLTF
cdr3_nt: TGTGCCAGCAGTTACTCGAGGCTCCGGGGGCCCAAACTTGGGGCCAACGTCCTGACTTTC

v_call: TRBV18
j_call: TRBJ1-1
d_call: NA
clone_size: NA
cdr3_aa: CASSQGAGARNTEAFF
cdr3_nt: TGTGCCAGCTCACAAGGGGCAGGGGCCCGGAACACTGAAGCTTTCTTT

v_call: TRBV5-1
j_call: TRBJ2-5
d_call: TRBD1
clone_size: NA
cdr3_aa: CASRGPDRGETQYF
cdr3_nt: TGCGCCAGCAGGGGTCCAGACAGGGGAGAGACCCAGTACTTC

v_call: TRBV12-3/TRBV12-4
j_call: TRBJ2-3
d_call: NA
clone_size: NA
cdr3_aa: CASSSGTRRTDTQYF
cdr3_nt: TGTGCCAGTTCGTCCGGGACACGACGCACAGATACGCAGTATTTT

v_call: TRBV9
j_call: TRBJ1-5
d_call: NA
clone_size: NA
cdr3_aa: CASSVGWGGQPQHF
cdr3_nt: TGTGCCAGCAGCGTAGGCTGGGGAGGACAGCCCCAGCATTTT

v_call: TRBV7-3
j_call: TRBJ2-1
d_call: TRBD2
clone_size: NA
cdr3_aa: CASSLGLASYNEQFF
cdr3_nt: TGTGCCAGCAGCTTAGGACTAGCGAGTTACAATGAGCAGTTCTTC

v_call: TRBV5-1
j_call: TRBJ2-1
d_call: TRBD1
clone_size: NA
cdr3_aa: CASREGQGYNEQFF
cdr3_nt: TGCGCCAGCAGGGAAGGACAGGGCTACAATGAGCAGTTCTTC

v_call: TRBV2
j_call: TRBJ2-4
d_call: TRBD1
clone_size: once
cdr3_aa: CASGGGQGFSNIQYF
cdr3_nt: TGTGCCAGCGGGGGGGGACAGGGATTTAGCAACATTCAGTACTTC

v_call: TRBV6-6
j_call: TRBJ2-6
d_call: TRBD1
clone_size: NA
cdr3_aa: CASSGRDRGRGNVLTF
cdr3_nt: TGTGCCAGCAGTGGACGTGACAGGGGGCGCGGCAACGTCCTGACTTTC

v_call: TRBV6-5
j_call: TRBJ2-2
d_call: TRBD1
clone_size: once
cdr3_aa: CASSRDRDTGELFF
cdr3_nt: TGTGCCAGCAGCAGAGACAGGGACACCGGGGAGCTGTTTTTT

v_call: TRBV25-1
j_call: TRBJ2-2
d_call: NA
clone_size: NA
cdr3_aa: CASSDPTFVAGELFF
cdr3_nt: TGTGCCAGCAGCGACCCCACCTTTGTCGCCGGGGAGCTGTTTTTT

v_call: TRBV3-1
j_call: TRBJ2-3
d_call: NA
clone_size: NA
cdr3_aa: CASRRTTEASTDTQYF
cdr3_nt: TGTGCCAGCAGGAGGACAACAGAGGCGTCAACAGATACGCAGTATTTT

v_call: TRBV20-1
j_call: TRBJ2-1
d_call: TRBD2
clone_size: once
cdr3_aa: CSARFLAGVNEQFF
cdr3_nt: TGCAGTGCTAGGTTTCTAGCGGGAGTCAATGAGCAGTTCTTC

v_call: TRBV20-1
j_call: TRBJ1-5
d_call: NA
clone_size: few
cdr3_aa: CSAQAYSNQPQHF
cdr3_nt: TGCAGTGCTCAGGCGTATAGCAATCAGCCCCAGCATTTT

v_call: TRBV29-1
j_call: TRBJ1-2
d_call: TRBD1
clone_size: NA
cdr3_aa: CSVVKTGRVPVGYTF
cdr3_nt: TGCAGCGTCGTAAAGACAGGGAGAGTCCCAGTTGGCTACACCTTC

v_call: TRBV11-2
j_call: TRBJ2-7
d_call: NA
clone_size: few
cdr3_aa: CASSVTGTTYEQYF
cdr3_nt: TGTGCCAGCAGTGTAACCGGGACAACTTACGAGCAGTACTTC

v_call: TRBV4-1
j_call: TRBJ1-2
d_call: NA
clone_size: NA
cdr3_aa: CASSQEGGAYGYTF
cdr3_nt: TGCGCCAGCAGCCAAGAGGGAGGGGCATATGGCTACACCTTC

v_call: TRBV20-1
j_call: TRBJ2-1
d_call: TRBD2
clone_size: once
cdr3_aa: CSASGGASNEQFF
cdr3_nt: TGCAGCGCCAGCGGGGGGGCCAGCAATGAGCAGTTCTTC

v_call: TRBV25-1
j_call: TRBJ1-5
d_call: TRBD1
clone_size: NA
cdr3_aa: CASSQTGGNQPQHF
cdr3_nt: TGTGCCAGCAGTCAAACAGGGGGCAATCAGCCCCAGCATTTT

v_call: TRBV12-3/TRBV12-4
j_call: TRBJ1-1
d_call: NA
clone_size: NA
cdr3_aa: CASSPGISEAFF
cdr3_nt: TGTGCCAGCAGTCCAGGAATCTCTGAAGCTTTCTTT

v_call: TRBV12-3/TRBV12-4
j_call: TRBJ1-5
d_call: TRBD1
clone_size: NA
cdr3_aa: CASRRGQGNQPQHF
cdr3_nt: TGTGCCAGCCGGCGAGGACAGGGCAATCAGCCCCAGCATTTT

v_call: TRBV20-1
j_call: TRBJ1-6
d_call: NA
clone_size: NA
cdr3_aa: CSAPREGMDSPLHF
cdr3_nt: TGCAGTGCTCCCAGGGAGGGAATGGATTCACCCCTCCACTTT

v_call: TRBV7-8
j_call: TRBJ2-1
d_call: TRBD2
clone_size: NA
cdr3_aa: CASELAGNEQFF
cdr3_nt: TGTGCCAGCGAATTAGCGGGAAATGAGCAGTTCTTC

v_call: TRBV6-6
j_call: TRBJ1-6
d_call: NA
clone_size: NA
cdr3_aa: CASSRSTDSPLHF
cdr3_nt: TGTGCCAGCAGCCGAAGCACGGATTCACCCCTCCACTTT

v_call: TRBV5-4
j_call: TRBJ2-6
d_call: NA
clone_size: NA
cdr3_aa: CASSLRTGANVLTF
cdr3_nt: TGTGCCAGCAGCTTGAGGACTGGGGCCAACGTCCTGACTTTC

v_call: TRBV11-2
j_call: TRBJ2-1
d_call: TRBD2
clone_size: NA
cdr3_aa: CASSSRDLAGFRNEQFF
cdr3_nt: TGTGCCAGCAGCTCTCGGGACCTAGCGGGGTTCCGCAATGAGCAGTTCTTC

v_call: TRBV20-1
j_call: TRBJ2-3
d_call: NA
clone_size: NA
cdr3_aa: CSARQPGHTQYF
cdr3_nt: TGCAGTGCTAGACAGCCGGGTCATACGCAGTATTTT

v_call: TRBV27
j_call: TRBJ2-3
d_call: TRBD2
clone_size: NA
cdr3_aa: CASMEAGGTDTQYF
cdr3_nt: TGTGCCAGCATGGAAGCGGGGGGGACAGATACGCAGTATTTT

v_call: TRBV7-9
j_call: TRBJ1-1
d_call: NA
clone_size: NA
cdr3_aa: CASSFGNTEAFF
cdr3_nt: TGTGCCAGCAGCTTCGGGAACACTGAAGCTTTCTTT

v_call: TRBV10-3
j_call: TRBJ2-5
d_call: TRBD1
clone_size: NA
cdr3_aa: CAISPGQGETQYF
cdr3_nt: TGTGCCATCAGTCCGGGACAGGGGGAGACCCAGTACTTC

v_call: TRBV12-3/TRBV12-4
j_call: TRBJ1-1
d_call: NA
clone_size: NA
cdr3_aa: CASKRMNTEAFF
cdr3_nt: TGTGCCAGCAAGAGAATGAACACTGAAGCTTTCTTT

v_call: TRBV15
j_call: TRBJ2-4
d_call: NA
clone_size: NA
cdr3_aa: CATSRDRQENIQYF
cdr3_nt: TGTGCCACCAGCAGAGATCGTCAAGAAAACATTCAGTACTTC

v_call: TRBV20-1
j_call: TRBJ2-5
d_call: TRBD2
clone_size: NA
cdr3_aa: CSASDDKTSKETQYF
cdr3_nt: TGCAGTGCTAGTGACGATAAGACTAGCAAGGAGACCCAGTACTTC

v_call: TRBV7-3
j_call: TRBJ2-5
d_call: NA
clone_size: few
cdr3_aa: CASSFRGTETQYF
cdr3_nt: TGTGCCAGCAGCTTTCGAGGGACAGAGACCCAGTACTTC

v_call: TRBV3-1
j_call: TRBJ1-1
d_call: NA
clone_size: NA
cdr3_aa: CASSQAGEAFF
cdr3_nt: TGTGCCAGCAGCCAAGCAGGGGAAGCTTTCTTT

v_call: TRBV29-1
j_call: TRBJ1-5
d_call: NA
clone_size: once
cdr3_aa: CSGGRRNQPQHF
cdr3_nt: TGCAGCGGAGGGCGGAGGAATCAGCCCCAGCATTTT

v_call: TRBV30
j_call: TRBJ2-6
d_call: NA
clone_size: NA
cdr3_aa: CASYAQSGANVLTF
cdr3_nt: TGTGCCTCCTATGCGCAGTCTGGGGCCAACGTCCTGACTTTC

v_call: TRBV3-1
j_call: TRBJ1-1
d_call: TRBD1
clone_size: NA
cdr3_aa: CASSLKNRQGEAFF
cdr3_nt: TGTGCCAGCAGCCTAAAGAACAGACAGGGCGAAGCTTTCTTT

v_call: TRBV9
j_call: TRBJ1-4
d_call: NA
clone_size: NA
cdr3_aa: CASSAGTLEKLFF
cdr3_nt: TGTGCCAGCAGCGCCGGGACGCTTGAAAAACTGTTTTTT

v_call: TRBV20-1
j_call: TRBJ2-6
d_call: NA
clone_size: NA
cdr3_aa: CSALKGSGANVLTF
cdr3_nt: TGCAGTGCCCTTAAAGGGTCAGGGGCCAACGTCCTGACTTTC

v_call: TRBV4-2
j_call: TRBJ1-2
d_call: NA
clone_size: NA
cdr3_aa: CASSPQGRGEYGYTF
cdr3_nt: TGTGCCAGCAGCCCCCAAGGCAGGGGCGAGTATGGCTACACCTTC

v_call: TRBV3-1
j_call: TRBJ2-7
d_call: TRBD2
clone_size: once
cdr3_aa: CASSPDSSGRAYEQYF
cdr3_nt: TGTGCCAGCAGCCCTGATAGTAGCGGGAGGGCCTACGAGCAGTACTTC